Listed below are T cell receptor beta chains from one sample, sequenced in a study of blood T cell repertoires in COVID-19. Sequencing used immunoSEQ multiplex PCR; TCRdb keeps in-frame clones, though not all of them. The sample includes nearly 100,000 clones, about 86% of them seen just once. Material for sequencing was peripheral blood. The receptors come from a man aged 80 or over with acute or convalescent COVID-19. The conserved cysteine and the conserved F or W are not part of the CDR3 here. The order of the fields is clone size, V gene, J gene, CDR3 protein. A row's size may be missing; if present it is once, few, many or a size class.

clone_size: -; v_call: TRBV25-1; j_call: TRBJ1-3; cdr3_aa: ASSTSGNTIY
clone_size: once; v_call: TRBV28; j_call: TRBJ1-3; cdr3_aa: ASSFLSTGFGGNTIY
clone_size: -; v_call: TRBV19; j_call: TRBJ2-1; cdr3_aa: ASSPSYNNEQF
clone_size: -; v_call: TRBV11-3; j_call: TRBJ2-3; cdr3_aa: ASSLGASGSIGTDTQY
clone_size: -; v_call: TRBV24-1; j_call: TRBJ2-2; cdr3_aa: ATSDAGTSSTGELF
clone_size: -; v_call: TRBV6-6; j_call: TRBJ2-7; cdr3_aa: ATDTGESYEQY
clone_size: -; v_call: TRBV5-5; j_call: TRBJ2-2; cdr3_aa: ASSLDWTGGRNTGELF
clone_size: -; v_call: TRBV19; j_call: TRBJ1-2; cdr3_aa: ASSPSGQVVGYGYT
clone_size: -; v_call: TRBV5-1; j_call: TRBJ2-1; cdr3_aa: ASSLAWGQNNEQF
clone_size: -; v_call: TRBV7-2; j_call: TRBJ2-2; cdr3_aa: ASSYLPGLAGANTGELF
clone_size: -; v_call: TRBV5-1; j_call: TRBJ2-1; cdr3_aa: ASSALAGEVNEQF
clone_size: -; v_call: TRBV7-2; j_call: TRBJ2-6; cdr3_aa: ASSLAGTGGSGANVLT
clone_size: -; v_call: TRBV5-6; j_call: TRBJ2-5; cdr3_aa: ASSRTGQETQY